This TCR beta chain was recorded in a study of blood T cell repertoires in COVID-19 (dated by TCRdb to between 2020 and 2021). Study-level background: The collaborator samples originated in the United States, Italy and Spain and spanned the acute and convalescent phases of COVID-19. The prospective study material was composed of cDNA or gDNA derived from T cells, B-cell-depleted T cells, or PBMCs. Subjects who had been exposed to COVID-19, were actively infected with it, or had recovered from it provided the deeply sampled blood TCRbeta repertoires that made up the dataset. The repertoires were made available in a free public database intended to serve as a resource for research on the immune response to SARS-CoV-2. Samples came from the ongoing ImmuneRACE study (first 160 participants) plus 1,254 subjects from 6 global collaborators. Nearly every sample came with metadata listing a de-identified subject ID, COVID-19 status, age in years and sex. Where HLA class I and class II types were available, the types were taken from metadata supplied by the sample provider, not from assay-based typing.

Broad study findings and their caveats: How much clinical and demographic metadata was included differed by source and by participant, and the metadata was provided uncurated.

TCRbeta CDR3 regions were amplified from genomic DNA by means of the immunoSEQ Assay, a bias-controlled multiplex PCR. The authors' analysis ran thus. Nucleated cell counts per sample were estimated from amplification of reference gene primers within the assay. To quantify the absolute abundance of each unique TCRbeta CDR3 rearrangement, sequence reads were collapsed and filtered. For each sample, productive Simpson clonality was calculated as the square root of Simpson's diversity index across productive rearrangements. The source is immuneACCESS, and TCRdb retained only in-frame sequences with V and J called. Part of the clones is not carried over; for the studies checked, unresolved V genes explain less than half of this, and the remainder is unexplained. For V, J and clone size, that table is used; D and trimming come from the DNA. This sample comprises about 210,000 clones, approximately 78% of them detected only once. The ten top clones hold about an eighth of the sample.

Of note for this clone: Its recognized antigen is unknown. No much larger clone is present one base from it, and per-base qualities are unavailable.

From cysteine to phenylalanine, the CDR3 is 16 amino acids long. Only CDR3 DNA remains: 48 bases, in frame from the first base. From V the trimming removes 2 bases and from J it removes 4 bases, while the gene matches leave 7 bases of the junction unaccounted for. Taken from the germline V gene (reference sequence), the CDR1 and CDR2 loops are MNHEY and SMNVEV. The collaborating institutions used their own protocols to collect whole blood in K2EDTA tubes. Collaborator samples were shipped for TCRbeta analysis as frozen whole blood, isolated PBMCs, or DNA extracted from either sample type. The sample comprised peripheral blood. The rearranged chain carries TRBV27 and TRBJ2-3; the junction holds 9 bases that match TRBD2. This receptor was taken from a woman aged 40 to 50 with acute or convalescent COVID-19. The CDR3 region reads CASSLRGRVPADTQYF. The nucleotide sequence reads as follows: TGTGCCAGCAGTTTACGCGGGAGGGTTCCCGCAGATACGCAGTATTTT.